This T cell receptor beta chain appears in the sequencing data of a study of CD8+ T cells in alopecia areata (dated by TCRdb to 2017 to 2018). Study-level background: The treated patients took part in an open-label pilot trial in which moderate-to-severe alopecia areata was treated with oral tofacitinib at 5 to 10 mg twice daily. Patients received tofacitinib for 6 to 18 months and were then followed off drug for 6 months to check for delayed response and recurrence. For the treated patients, the SALT score, which quantifies what percentage of scalp surface area is affected, served as the measure of disease severity. High-throughput TCRbeta sequencing was used to examine T cell clonal expansion in alopecia areata in both the C3H/HeJ mouse model and human patients. In humans, TCRbeta sequencing was performed on scalp tissue and on sorted CD4+ and CD8+ peripheral blood T cells from healthy controls and from patients with patchy or totalis/universalis alopecia areata. Patients on tofacitinib were biopsied at baseline and after 4 and 24 weeks of treatment, and several of the patients also had a later scalp biopsy. Scalp clonality was compared among normal scalp (n=4), patchy alopecia areata scalp (n=8), and alopecia totalis/universalis scalp (n=8). RNA was obtained with the PAXgene miRNA kit for fixed scalp, the miRNeasy kit for PBMCs, and the RNeasy kit for mouse skin. immunoSEQ multiplex PCR using 35 Vbeta forward primers and 13 Jbeta reverse primers was used to amplify TCRbeta CDR3 regions.

Measured from the cysteine to the phenylalanine, the CDR3 is 12 residues long. The retained sequence is limited to the CDR3, 36 bases, with the frame set at the first base. The germline V gene specifies SGHDT as CDR1 and YYEEEE as CDR2. Deletion took 5 bases off V and 10 bases off J, with a span of 15 bases between the germline ends. On this clone: Its target antigen remains unknown. No much larger clonotype is one base removed from it; base qualities were not supplied.

The paper's findings and limits, for the study overall: The treated cohort was small, with a single nonresponder, so links between baseline CD8+ expansion and response need larger studies. Lesional scalp, especially in alopecia totalis/universalis, showed higher clonality and more expanded CD8+ clones than normal scalp, suggesting antigenic drive. Scalp TCR repertoire analysis is complicated because resident alphabeta T cells in normal human skin are also sequenced, whereas mouse skin is dominated by gammadelta T cells. Compared with mice, TCR sequences shared between patients were less clear, possibly partly because of HLA diversity across the patient population. Many expanded lesional clones were found to persist in scalp and blood during tofacitinib treatment, and relapse after treatment cessation may be partly explained by this persistence. Tofacitinib significantly lowered scalp clonality and the number of expanded CD8+ clones among the top 100 scalp clones.

The library was prepared using the immunoSEQ multiplex PCR assay. RNA was extracted from all samples and reverse transcribed into cDNA as template for TCR sequencing. First-strand cDNA was synthesized using SuperScript III with a 2:1 mix of oligo-dT and random hexamers. A synthetic immune receptor repertoire was used to assess amplification bias, and residual bias was removed computationally. The published analysis was carried out like this. Raw reads were preprocessed to remove errors, and CDR3 was defined by IMGT conventions from the conserved cysteine to phenylalanine. Clonality was computed by normalizing Shannon entropy by log2 of the number of productive unique TCRs and subtracting the result from 1. Whether each scalp clone was CD4 or CD8 was inferred by checking scalp TCRbeta sequences against the CD4 and CD8 repertoires from sorted blood. TCRdb retrieved this table from immuneACCESS and kept in-frame rearrangements only. Not all clones are present; in checked studies, unresolved V genes account for under half, and no reason is known for the remainder. V and J calls and clone size are as listed in that table; D and trimming were resolved from the DNA. This sample holds approximately 210,000 clones; approximately 72% were observed only once. Around 1.2% of the sample rests with the top ten.

In the paper's terms, the treatment or condition label means: oral pan-JAK inhibitor, 5-10 mg twice daily. Lesional scalp punch biopsies and peripheral blood were obtained from alopecia areata patients. PBMCs were isolated by density centrifugation and stained for CD3, CD4 and CD8, after which CD4+ and CD8+ T cells were sorted on a FACSAria. This TCR was recovered from a human donor with alopecia areata. The chain was built from TRBV5-6 and TRBJ1-2, with the D gene not confidently named. The sample was CD4+ T cells sorted from blood, taken at week 44, from a patient treated with tofacitinib. The DNA reads TGTGCCAGCAGTTCGGGCCCTAGCACCTACACCTTC. This translates into CASSSGPSTYTF.